This TCR beta chain is drawn from a study of shared clonotypes between healthy human individuals. Broader study findings: A handful of donors showed sharing of roughly 5% of naive CD4 clonotypes. Compared with clonotypes that all four donors shared, non-shared clonotypes had lower generation probabilities. Even with large depth, rarefaction showed that sorted-subset sequencing was incomplete.

This CDR3 is 12 amino acids long. From germline, CDR1 is SNHLY and CDR2 FYNNEI. Trimming left V 3 bases short and J 5 bases short, with 5 bases between. To note about this clone: Its antigen is not known.

Selected positively for CCR7 and CD45RO-negative, naive CD8 cells excluded terminally differentiated effector memory CD45RA+ cells. Replicate PCRs run on sorted subsets employed approximately 180 ng DNA, roughly 30,000 T cell genomes. Sequenced by immunoSEQ multiplex PCR; TCRdb stores in-frame clones only, minus some. The sample lists 560,000 or so clones; 96% were seen once. The chain employs TRBV2 and TRBJ2-1; D is undetermined. Sequencing was carried out using naive CD8+ T cells sorted from blood. The sequence derives from a woman aged 25 to 39 in good health. Here the CDR3 reads CASSDADNEQFF. In DNA form, the CDR3 reads TGTGCCAGCAGTGACGCAGACAATGAGCAGTTCTTC.